This is a list of T cell receptor beta chains from one sample in a study of Graves' ophthalmopathy and Graves' hyperthyroidism. TCRdb reprocessed the multiplex PCR reads via MiXCR and lists one record per CDR3 protein. The table lists 400,000 to 500,000 distinct CDR3 sequences, around 21% of them singletons, with roughly 3% in the top ten. Sample: peripheral blood. The receptors here all came from a woman under 30 with stable Graves' hyperthyroidism. The CDR3 runs from the conserved cysteine through the conserved F or W. The D gene is left open where the match is weak. The size of a clone is reported for some rows only, either as once, few or many, or as a class for expanded clones.

V gene,clone size,J gene,D gene,CDR3 protein,CDR3 DNA
TRBV4-1,many,TRBJ1-2,NA,CASSQGPGPYGYTF,TGCGCCAGCAGCCAAGGGCCAGGTCCTTATGGCTACACCTTC
TRBV24-1,many,TRBJ1-1,NA,CATSDSRGGTEAFF,TGTGCCACCAGTGATTCGAGAGGGGGGACTGAAGCTTTCTTT
TRBV2,many,TRBJ1-1,NA,CASKVEGGKRAFF,TGTGCCAGCAAGGTCGAGGGGGGCAAGCGAGCTTTCTTT
TRBV7-8,many,TRBJ2-5,NA,CASSRRVETQYF,TGTGCCAGCAGCCGCCGGGTCGAGACCCAGTACTTC
TRBV6-2/TRBV6-3,NA,TRBJ1-5,NA,CASSYSRGFQPQHF,TGTGCCAGCAGTTACTCGCGCGGTTTCCAGCCCCAGCATTTT
TRBV7-8,many,TRBJ1-5,NA,CASSASPNQPQHF,TGTGCCAGCAGCGCCAGCCCCAATCAGCCCCAGCATTTT
TRBV12-3/TRBV12-4,NA,TRBJ1-1,NA,CASSLSAGMNTEAFF,TGTGCCAGCAGTTTAAGTGCGGGGATGAACACTGAAGCTTTCTTT
TRBV11-2,many,TRBJ2-5,TRBD2,CASSPQLAGVTKTQYF,TGTGCCAGCAGCCCCCAACTAGCGGGGGTCACAAAGACCCAGTACTTC
TRBV6-5,NA,TRBJ1-2,NA,CAGSYSIGQTYGYTF,TGTGCCGGCAGTTACTCGATAGGACAGACCTATGGCTACACCTTC
TRBV11-2,few,TRBJ1-6,TRBD1,CASSLDRDRGRAYNSPLHF,TGTGCCAGCAGCTTAGACCGGGACAGGGGGCGCGCCTATAATTCACCCCTCCACTTT
TRBV11-2,many,TRBJ2-7,NA,CASSLVGSPHYEQYF,TGTGCCAGCAGCTTAGTGGGGAGCCCACACTACGAGCAGTACTTC
TRBV20-1,many,TRBJ2-7,TRBD1,CSATDKGAQYF,TGCAGTGCTACGGATAAGGGGGCGCAGTACTTC
TRBV5-5,NA,TRBJ2-7,TRBD2,CASSLRLAAYEQYF,TGTGCCAGCAGCCTACGACTAGCTGCCTACGAGCAGTACTTC
TRBV27,many,TRBJ2-5,NA,CASSELGAQETQYF,TGTGCCAGCAGTGAACTAGGAGCCCAAGAGACCCAGTACTTC
TRBV20-1,many,TRBJ1-6,NA,CSAREQGKRASPLHF,TGCAGTGCTAGGGAACAGGGTAAAAGGGCCTCACCCCTCCACTTT
TRBV11-2,many,TRBJ2-5,NA,CASSLGAIQETQYF,TGTGCCAGCAGCTTAGGAGCAATCCAAGAGACCCAGTACTTC
TRBV30,few,TRBJ2-7,NA,CAWSVSHSYEQYF,TGTGCCTGGAGTGTATCACATTCCTACGAGCAGTACTTC
TRBV7-2,NA,TRBJ2-7,NA,CASNQVYEQYF,TGTGCCAGCAACCAGGTCTACGAGCAGTACTTC
TRBV2,many,TRBJ2-4,TRBD1,CASSAQGAGRNIQYF,TGTGCCAGCAGTGCTCAGGGGGCTGGTCGAAACATTCAGTACTTC
TRBV12-5,NA,TRBJ1-1,NA,CASGLVRGSGNTEAFF,TGTGCTAGTGGTTTGGTAAGAGGCTCAGGGAACACTGAAGCTTTCTTT
TRBV12-3/TRBV12-4,many,TRBJ1-5,NA,CASSRQVGSNQPQHF,TGTGCCAGCAGTAGACAGGTGGGGAGCAATCAGCCCCAGCATTTT
TRBV30,NA,TRBJ1-5,NA,CAWSLQGLQPQHF,TGTGCCTGGAGTCTCCAGGGGTTGCAGCCCCAGCATTTT
TRBV28,many,TRBJ1-5,NA,CASSWAPGKQPQHF,TGTGCCAGCAGCTGGGCCCCGGGCAAGCAGCCCCAGCATTTT
TRBV24-1,many,TRBJ2-5,TRBD2,CATRGLVEETQYF,TGTGCCACCAGGGGACTAGTTGAAGAGACCCAGTACTTC
TRBV5-1,many,TRBJ1-2,NA,CASSLAETDYGYTF,TGCGCCAGCAGCTTGGCCGAGACTGACTATGGCTACACCTTC
TRBV6-5,many,TRBJ1-2,NA,CASSYSGTLGGYTF,TGTGCCAGCAGTTACTCCGGCACGTTGGGTGGCTACACCTTC
TRBV7-3,many,TRBJ2-5,NA,CASSLTPGATQYF,TGTGCCAGCAGCTTAACGCCGGGGGCGACCCAGTACTTC
TRBV28,many,TRBJ1-1,TRBD1,CASSPGDRVNTEAFF,TGTGCCAGCAGTCCTGGGGACAGGGTGAACACTGAAGCTTTCTTT
TRBV6-5,NA,TRBJ1-5,NA,CASSYRVEDQPQHF,TGTGCCAGCAGTTACAGGGTGGAGGATCAGCCCCAGCATTTT
TRBV6-4,NA,TRBJ2-7,TRBD1,CASSDDLTGVGGTYEQYF,TGTGCCAGCAGTGACGATCTGACAGGGGTCGGAGGGACCTACGAGCAGTACTTC
TRBV20-1,many,TRBJ2-5,NA,CSARGAGIEETQYF,TGCAGTGCTAGAGGGGCCGGGATAGAAGAGACCCAGTACTTC
TRBV19,many,TRBJ2-5,NA,CASSISTQETQYF,TGTGCCAGTAGTATAAGTACTCAAGAGACCCAGTACTTC
TRBV7-6,many,TRBJ2-7,NA,CASSLEMAGEIYEQYF,TGTGCCAGCAGCTTAGAAATGGCAGGGGAGATCTACGAGCAGTACTTC
TRBV5-1,many,TRBJ2-7,NA,CASSLTAGLSYEQYF,TGCGCCAGCAGCTTGACGGCGGGTCTCTCCTACGAGCAGTACTTC
TRBV6-1,NA,TRBJ1-1,NA,CASSEGNIGGTEAFF,TGTGCCAGCAGTGAAGGAAATATTGGGGGGACTGAAGCTTTCTTT
TRBV30,many,TRBJ1-2,NA,CAWKAGENYGYTF,TGTGCCTGGAAGGCAGGAGAGAACTATGGCTACACCTTC
TRBV12-3/TRBV12-4,many,TRBJ2-2,TRBD2,CASSFGREGVGELFF,TGTGCCAGCAGTTTTGGTCGGGAGGGGGTCGGGGAGCTGTTTTTT
TRBV7-8,many,TRBJ2-4,NA,CASSLAGVAGNIKYF,TGTGCCAGCAGCTTAGCGGGGGTAGCCGGGAACATTAAGTACTTC
TRBV4-1,few,TRBJ2-4,TRBD1,CASSQTPGQGNIQYF,TGCGCCAGCAGCCAAACCCCGGGACAGGGTAACATTCAGTACTTC
TRBV20-1,many,TRBJ1-2,TRBD1,CSAPDREAYGYTF,TGCAGTGCTCCGGACAGGGAAGCCTATGGCTACACCTTC
TRBV6-2/TRBV6-3,NA,TRBJ1-6,NA,CASSYSFSGANSPLHF,TGTGCCAGCAGTTACTCGTTCAGCGGCGCTAATTCACCCCTCCACTTT
TRBV11-2,many,TRBJ2-7,NA,CASSPKNEQYF,TGTGCCAGCAGCCCCAAGAACGAGCAGTACTTC
TRBV28,few,TRBJ2-2,NA,CASSFLRGTGELFF,TGTGCCAGCAGTTTTCTTCGGGGCACCGGGGAGCTGTTTTTT
TRBV6-1,NA,TRBJ1-1,TRBD1,CASSTATGGTEAFF,TGTGCCAGCAGTACCGCTACAGGGGGTACTGAAGCTTTCTTT
TRBV7-2,many,TRBJ2-5,NA,CASSLERVHTETQYF,TGTGCCAGCAGCTTAGAGAGAGTACATACGGAGACCCAGTACTTC
TRBV10-3,many,TRBJ1-2,NA,CAISGPGHDGGYTF,TGTGCCATCAGCGGCCCGGGACACGACGGTGGCTACACCTTC
TRBV29-1,many,TRBJ2-5,TRBD1,CSADRGRETQYF,TGCAGCGCCGACAGGGGCAGGGAGACCCAGTACTTC
TRBV20-1,many,TRBJ2-7,NA,CSAQELVGEQYF,TGCAGTGCCCAGGAATTGGTGGGCGAGCAGTACTTC
TRBV5-1,few,TRBJ1-1,NA,CASSPGTRGGSEAFF,TGCGCCAGCAGCCCAGGGACCCGAGGTGGGTCTGAAGCTTTCTTT
TRBV7-2,many,TRBJ1-6,NA,CASSLFGQRGSPLHF,TGTGCCAGCAGCTTATTCGGCCAGCGGGGCTCACCCCTCCACTTT
TRBV4-2,few,TRBJ2-5,TRBD2,CASSQNTGGREQETQYF,TGTGCCAGCAGCCAAAATACAGGCGGGAGGGAACAAGAGACCCAGTACTTC
TRBV24-1,once,TRBJ2-7,NA,CATSTERSEQYF,TGTGCCACCTCAACAGAGAGGAGCGAGCAGTACTTC
TRBV28,once,TRBJ2-7,NA,CASSPPQHTGTYEQYF,TGTGCCAGCAGTCCGCCGCAACACACAGGGACCTACGAGCAGTACTTC